This T cell receptor beta chain was sequenced for a study of OX40 agonist ivuxolimab in advanced cancers. Study observations and caveats: The specificity for antigen of the expanded peripheral T cells was not determined.

This clone has only one observation. Its specificity is not known. The CDR3 loop spans 13 amino acids. The V and J ends lost 3 bases and 3 bases respectively, with 9 bases between them. Germline CDR1 GTSNPN, CDR2 SVGIG (reference sequence). TCRdb keeps only in-frame clones here, not all; method: immunoSEQ multiplex PCR. The table has 77,000 or so clones, 80% to 95% seen once. Sequencing was performed on CD4+ or CD8+ T cells sorted from blood, taken in a trial of the OX40 agonist ivuxolimab. This sequence joins TRBV30 and TRBJ1-5; possibly TRBD1 for D (5 bases). This receptor was identified in an adult with an advanced solid tumor such as melanoma, head and neck, liver or kidney cancer. DNA for the CDR3: TGTGCCTGGAGCGGGACTTCCAATCAGCCCCAGCATTTT. Translated: CAWSGTSNQPQHF. Full variable domain (remainder filled in from reference TRBV30 and TRBJ1-5): SQTIHQWPATLVQPVGSPLSLECTVEGTSNPNLYWYRQAAGRGLQLLFYSVGIGQISSEVPQNLSASRPQDRQFILSSKKLLLSDSGFYLCAWSGTSNQPQHFGDGTRLSIL.